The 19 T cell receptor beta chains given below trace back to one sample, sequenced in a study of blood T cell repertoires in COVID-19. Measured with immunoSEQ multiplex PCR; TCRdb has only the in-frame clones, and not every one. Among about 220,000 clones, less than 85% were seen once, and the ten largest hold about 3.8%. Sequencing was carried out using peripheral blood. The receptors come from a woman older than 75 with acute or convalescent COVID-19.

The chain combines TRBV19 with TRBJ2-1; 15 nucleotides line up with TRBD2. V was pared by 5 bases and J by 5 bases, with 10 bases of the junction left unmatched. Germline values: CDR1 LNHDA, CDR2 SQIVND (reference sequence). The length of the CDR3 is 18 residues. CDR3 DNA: TGTGCCAGTAGTCGGACTAGCGGGGGGGCCGTTGTAAACAATGAGCAGTTCTTC. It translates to CASSRTSGGAVVNNEQFF.

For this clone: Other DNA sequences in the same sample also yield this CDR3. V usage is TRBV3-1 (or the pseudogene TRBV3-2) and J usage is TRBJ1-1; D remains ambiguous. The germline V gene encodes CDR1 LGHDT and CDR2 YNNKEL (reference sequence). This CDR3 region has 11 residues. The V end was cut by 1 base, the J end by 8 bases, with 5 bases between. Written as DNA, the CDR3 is TGTGCCAGCAGCCAAGCCCGGGAAGCTTTCTTT. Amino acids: CASSQAREAFF.

In DNA form, the CDR3 reads TGTGCCAGCAGACGAGGAGGGGTTAGGGATGGCTACACCTTC. As protein: CASRRGGVRDGYTF. The chain combines TRBV28 with TRBJ1-2; D possibly corresponds to TRBD1 (5 bases). Trimming removed 6 bases from V and 6 bases from J, with 17 bases in between. The CDR3 consists of 14 residues. Per germline, CDR1 MDHEN and CDR2 SYDVKM.

Here the CDR3 reads CASSLSGTAGVVKQYF. The CDR3 DNA reads TGTGCCAGCAGTTTATCTGGGACAGCTGGGGTGGTTAAGCAGTACTTC. The V gene is TRBV27, the J gene TRBJ2-7; 7 nucleotides match TRBD1. Germline V lookup: CDR1 MNHEY, CDR2 SMNVEV (reference sequence). Germline trimming cut 0 bases from V and 8 bases from J; bases unmatched to any gene: 13. This CDR3 is built from 16 residues.

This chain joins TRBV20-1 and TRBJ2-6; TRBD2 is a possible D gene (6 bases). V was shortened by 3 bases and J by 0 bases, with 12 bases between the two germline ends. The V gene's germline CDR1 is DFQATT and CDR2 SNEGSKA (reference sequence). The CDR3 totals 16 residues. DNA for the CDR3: TGCAGTGCTAGTCGGGAGCAGATCTCTGGGGCCAACGTCCTGACTTTC. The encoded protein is CSASREQISGANVLTF.

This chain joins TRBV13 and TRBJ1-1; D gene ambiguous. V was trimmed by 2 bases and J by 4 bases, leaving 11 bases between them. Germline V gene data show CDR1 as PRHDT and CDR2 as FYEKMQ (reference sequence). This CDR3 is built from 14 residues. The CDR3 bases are TGTGCCAGCAGCTTAAGAGGGATGGGCACTGAAGCTTTCTTT. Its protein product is CASSLRGMGTEAFF.

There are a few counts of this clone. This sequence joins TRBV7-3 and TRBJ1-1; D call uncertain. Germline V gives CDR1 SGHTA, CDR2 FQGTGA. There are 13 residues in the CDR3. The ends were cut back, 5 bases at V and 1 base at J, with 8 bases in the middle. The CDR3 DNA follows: TGTGCCAGCAGCCGGGAGAGGAACACTGAAGCTTTCTTT. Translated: CASSRERNTEAFF.

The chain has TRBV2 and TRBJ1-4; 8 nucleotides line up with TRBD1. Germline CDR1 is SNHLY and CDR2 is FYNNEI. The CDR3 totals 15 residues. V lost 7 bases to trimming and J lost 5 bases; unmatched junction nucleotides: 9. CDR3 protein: CASNPSYRGNEKLFF. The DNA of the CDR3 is TGTGCCAGCAACCCTTCGTACAGGGGGAATGAAAAACTGTTTTTT.

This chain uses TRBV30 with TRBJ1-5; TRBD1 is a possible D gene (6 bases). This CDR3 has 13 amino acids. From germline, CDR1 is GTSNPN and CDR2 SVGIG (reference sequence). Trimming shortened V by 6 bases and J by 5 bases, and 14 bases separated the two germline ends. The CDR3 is CACQTGLDQPQHF. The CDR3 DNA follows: TGTGCCTGCCAGACAGGCTTAGATCAGCCCCAGCATTTT.

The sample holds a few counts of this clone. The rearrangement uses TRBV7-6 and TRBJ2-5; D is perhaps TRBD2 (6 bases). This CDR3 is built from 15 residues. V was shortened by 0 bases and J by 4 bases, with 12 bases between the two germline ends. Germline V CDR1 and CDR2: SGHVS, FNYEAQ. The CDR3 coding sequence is TGTGCCAGCAGCTTAGCCCCAGCGGGTGGAGAGACCCAGTACTTC. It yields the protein CASSLAPAGGETQYF.

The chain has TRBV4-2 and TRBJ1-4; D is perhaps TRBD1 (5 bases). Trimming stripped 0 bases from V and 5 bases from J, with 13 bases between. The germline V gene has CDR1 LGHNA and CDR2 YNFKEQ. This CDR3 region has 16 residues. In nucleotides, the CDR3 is TGTGCCAGCAGCCAAGAACAGGCCCTACGGAATGAAAAACTGTTTTTT. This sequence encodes CASSQEQALRNEKLFF.

The CDR3 sequence is CASSIIGVGQVGHEKLFF. For the CDR3, the DNA is TGTGCCAGTAGTATTATCGGCGTCGGCCAGGTGGGGCATGAAAAACTGTTTTTT. The chain uses TRBV19 and TRBJ1-4; possibly TRBD1 for D (5 bases). V lost 3 bases and J 6 bases, leaving 23 bases between the germline ends. The CDR3 runs 18 residues. Per the germline V gene, CDR1 is LNHDA and CDR2 is SQIVND (reference sequence).

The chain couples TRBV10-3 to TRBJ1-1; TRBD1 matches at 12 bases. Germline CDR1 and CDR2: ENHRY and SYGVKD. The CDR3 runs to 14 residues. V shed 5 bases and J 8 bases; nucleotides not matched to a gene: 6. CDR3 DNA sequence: TGTGCCATCAGTCTAGGGACAGGGGGCGCAGAAGCTTTCTTT. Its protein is CAISLGTGGAEAFF.

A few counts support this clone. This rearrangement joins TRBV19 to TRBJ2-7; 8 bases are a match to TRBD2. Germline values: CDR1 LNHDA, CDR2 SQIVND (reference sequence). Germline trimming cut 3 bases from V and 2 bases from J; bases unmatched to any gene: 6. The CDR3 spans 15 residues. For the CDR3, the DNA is TGTGCCAGTAGTATGGCGGCGGGGGGCCCCTACGAGCAGTACTTC. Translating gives CASSMAAGGPYEQYF. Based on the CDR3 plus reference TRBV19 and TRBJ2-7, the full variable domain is DGGITQSPKYLFRKEGQNVTLSCEQNLNHDAMYWYRQDPGQGLRLIYYSQIVNDFQKGDIAEGYSVSREKKESFPLTVTSAQKNPTAFYLCASSMAAGGPYEQYFGPGTRLTVT.

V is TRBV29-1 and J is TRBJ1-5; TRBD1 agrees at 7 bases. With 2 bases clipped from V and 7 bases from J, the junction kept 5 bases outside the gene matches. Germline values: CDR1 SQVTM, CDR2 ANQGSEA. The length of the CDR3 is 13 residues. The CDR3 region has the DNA TGCAGCGTTGAATACCGACAGGGCCAGCCCCAGCATTTT. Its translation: CSVEYRQGQPQHF.

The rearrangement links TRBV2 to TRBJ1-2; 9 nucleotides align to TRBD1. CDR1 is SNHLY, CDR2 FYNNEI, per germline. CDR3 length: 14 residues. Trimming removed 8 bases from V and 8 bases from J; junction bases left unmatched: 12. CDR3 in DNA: TGTGCCAGCGGCCGGGGACAGGGTACGTCGGGCTACACCTTC. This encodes CASGRGQGTSGYTF.

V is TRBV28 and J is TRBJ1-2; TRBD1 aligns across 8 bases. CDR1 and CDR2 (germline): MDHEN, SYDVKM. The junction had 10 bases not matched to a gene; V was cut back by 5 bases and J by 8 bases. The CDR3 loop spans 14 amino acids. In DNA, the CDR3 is TGTGCCAGCAGTCAAAATCCGACAGGGGACGGCTACACCTTC. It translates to CASSQNPTGDGYTF.

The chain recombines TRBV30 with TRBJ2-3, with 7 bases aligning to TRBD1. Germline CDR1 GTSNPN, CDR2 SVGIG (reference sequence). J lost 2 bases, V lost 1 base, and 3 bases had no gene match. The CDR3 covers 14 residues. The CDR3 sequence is CAWSDGTATDTQYF. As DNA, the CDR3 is TGTGCCTGGAGTGACGGGACAGCCACAGATACGCAGTATTTT.

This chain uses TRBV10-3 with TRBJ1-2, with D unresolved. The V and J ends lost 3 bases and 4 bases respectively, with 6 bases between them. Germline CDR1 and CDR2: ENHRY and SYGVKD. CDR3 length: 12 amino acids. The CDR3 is CAISEEGYGYTF. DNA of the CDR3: TGTGCCATCAGTGAAGAGGGCTATGGCTACACCTTC.